These 28 T cell receptor beta chains came from one sample sequenced in a study of OX40 agonist ivuxolimab in advanced cancers. The table came from immunoSEQ multiplex PCR; TCRdb's copy has only in-frame clones and leaves some out. This sample has 85,000 to 95,000 clones; about 91% occur once, and the top ten carry 2% to 3%. The source was CD4+ or CD8+ T cells sorted from blood, collected in a trial of the OX40 agonist ivuxolimab. The receptors stem from an adult with an advanced solid tumor such as melanoma, head and neck, liver or kidney cancer.

The chain is built from TRBV7-2 and TRBJ1-1; unclear D gene. V was clipped by 1 base and J by 0 bases, with 18 bases between them. In germline, CDR1 is SGHTA, CDR2 FQGNSA. The CDR3 is made up of 18 amino acids. The CDR3 here is CASSLGFLLRSMNTEAFF. As DNA, the CDR3 is TGTGCCAGCAGCTTAGGTTTCCTGCTCCGTTCCATGAACACTGAAGCTTTCTTT. Full variable domain (missing parts from reference TRBV7-2 and TRBJ1-1): GAGVSQSPSNKVTEKGKDVELRCDPISGHTALYWYRQSLGQGLEFLIYFQGNSAPDKSGLPSDRFSAERTGGSVSTLTIQRTQQEDSAVYLCASSLGFLLRSMNTEAFFGQGTRLTVV.

Turning to this clone: Its ends do not fully match the called genes, so a read error is possible. The chain is built from TRBV7-7 and TRBJ2-2; TRBD1 might be the D (5 bases). CDR1 SSHAT and CDR2 FNYEAQ come from the germline V gene (reference sequence). The CDR3 runs to 15 residues. The CDR3 sequence is CASSPGLANTGELFF. The CDR3 region has the DNA TGTGCTAGCAGCCCAGGGTTGGCGAACACCGGGGAGCTGTTTTTT.

The chain combines TRBV9 with TRBJ2-3; possible D gene TRBD1, 5 bases. The CDR3 contains 17 residues. CDR1 is SGDLS and CDR2 is YYNGEE in the germline V gene. The V gene lost 3 bases and the J gene lost 0 bases, with 17 bases spanning the gap. CDR3: CASSATGAASSTDTQYF. CDR3 bases: TGTGCCAGCAGCGCCACTGGGGCGGCCTCTAGCACAGATACGCAGTATTTT.

The V gene is TRBV7-9, the J gene TRBJ2-7; D assignment may be TRBD1 or TRBD2 (5 bases each). This CDR3 spans 14 amino acids. Germline V CDR1 and CDR2: SEHNR, FQNEAQ (reference sequence). V lost 2 bases and J 6 bases, leaving 14 bases between the germline ends. The CDR3 spells CASSLTSGTPEQYF. The CDR3 DNA follows: TGTGCCAGCAGCTTAACCTCCGGGACCCCCGAGCAGTACTTC.

The rearrangement joins TRBV30 to TRBJ1-1, with D perhaps TRBD1 (5 bases). This CDR3 has 12 residues. Germline CDR1 is GTSNPN and CDR2 is SVGIG (reference sequence). Trimming shortened V by 8 bases and J by 0 bases, and 10 bases separated the two germline ends. CDR3 protein: CAQAGLNTEAFF. CDR3 DNA: TGTGCCCAGGCAGGGTTGAACACTGAAGCTTTCTTT.

As concerns this clone: Other DNA sequences in the sample encode the same CDR3. This chain links TRBV11-3 with TRBJ1-3; no reliable D call. The V gene's germline CDR1 is SGHNT and CDR2 YENEEA. V was trimmed by 3 bases and J by 6 bases, leaving 3 bases between them. The CDR3 has 11 residues. CDR3 sequence (DNA): TGTGCCAGCAGCTTTCAAAACACCATATATTTT. This gives the protein CASSFQNTIYF.

The J gene is TRBJ1-1, the V gene TRBV5-1; tentative D call: TRBD1 (5 bases). The germline CDR1 and CDR2 sequences are SGHRS and YFSETQ. This CDR3 contains 12 residues. The V end was cut by 5 bases, the J end by 5 bases, with 10 bases between. The CDR3 DNA reads TGCGCCAGCAGGGAAGGGGTGACTGAAGCTTTCTTT. Its translation: CASREGVTEAFF. The full variable domain, completed using reference TRBV5-1 and TRBJ1-1, is KAGVTQTPRYLIKTRGQQVTLSCSPISGHRSVSWYQQTPGQGLQFLFEYFSETQRNKGNFPGRFSGRQFSNSRSEMNVSTLELGDSALYLCASREGVTEAFFGQGTRLTVV.

The CDR3 nucleotides read TGTGCCAGCAGTTACTCTAGTAGGACCTACGAGCAGTACTTC. The encoded protein is CASSYSSRTYEQYF. This chain uses TRBV6-6 with TRBJ2-7; the D is unclear. This CDR3 contains 14 residues. CDR1 is MNHNY, CDR2 SVGAGI, per germline (reference sequence). Trimming took 0 bases from V and 2 from J, leaving 8 bases between them.

V usage is TRBV7-9 and J usage is TRBJ2-7; TRBD1 agrees at 7 bases. With 1 base clipped from V and 6 bases from J, the junction kept 9 bases outside the gene matches. The germline CDR1 and CDR2 sequences are SEHNR and FQNEAQ (reference sequence). CDR3 length: 15 residues. The CDR3 loop is CASSLEGAIPLEQYF. The CDR3 region has the DNA TGTGCCAGCAGCTTAGAGGGGGCTATCCCCCTCGAGCAGTACTTC.

This chain joins TRBV5-1 and TRBJ2-7, with D possibly TRBD1 on 6 matching bases. With 2 bases removed from V and 3 bases from J, the gap between germline ends came to 9 bases. The CDR3 spans 13 residues. Germline V lookup: CDR1 SGHRS, CDR2 YFSETQ. This CDR3 is CASSLQGIYEQYF. In DNA, the CDR3 is TGCGCCAGCAGCTTACAGGGAATCTACGAGCAGTACTTC.

This clone was observed once. This rearrangement joins TRBV10-3 to TRBJ2-3, with TRBD2 as a possible D gene (5 bases). CDR3 length: 14 amino acids. V was cut by 6 bases and J by 2 bases, with 12 bases left in between. Germline-derived CDR1 and CDR2 are ENHRY and SYGVKD. The CDR3: CAIRRGADTDTQYF. For the CDR3, the DNA is TGTGCCATCAGGAGAGGAGCGGACACAGATACGCAGTATTTT.

The chain has TRBV28 and TRBJ1-2, with D uncertain. The CDR3 runs 12 residues. The germline V gene encodes CDR1 MDHEN and CDR2 SYDVKM. The V gene lost 7 bases and the J gene lost 7 bases, with 13 bases spanning the gap. Here the CDR3 reads CASTRSSPGYTF. The DNA for the CDR3 is TGTGCCAGCACCCGATCCTCCCCTGGCTACACCTTC.

V usage is TRBV7-2 and J usage is TRBJ2-7, with 7 positions matching TRBD2. This CDR3 spans 16 amino acids. The germline gives CDR1 SGHTA, CDR2 FQGNSA. After removal of 0 bases from V and 6 bases from J, the junction contained 11 bases not matched to a gene. The CDR3, as DNA: TGTGCCAGCAGCTTAGCGGGGTCTACGGGAGGTGGCGAGCAGTACTTC. Translated: CASSLAGSTGGGEQYF.

The chain has TRBV9 and TRBJ1-2; D not certain. Trimming cost V 0 bases and J 4 bases, with 10 bases left between them. The CDR3 consists of 14 residues. The germline CDR1 and CDR2 sequences are SGDLS and YYNGEE. CDR3 residues: CASSVGAGGYGYTF. The DNA for the CDR3 is TGTGCCAGCAGCGTAGGAGCAGGTGGCTATGGCTACACCTTC.

This clone was seen just once. V usage is TRBV7-6 and J usage is TRBJ2-1; 7 bases agree with TRBD2. The CDR3 runs 16 residues. Germline V gene data show CDR1 as SGHVS and CDR2 as FNYEAQ. V gave up 5 bases and J gave up 1 base; unmatched junction bases: 8. The CDR3 nucleotides are TGTGCCAGCAGCCCAACCGGGGGGATGTCCTACAATGAGCAGTTCTTC. Amino acid sequence: CASSPTGGMSYNEQFF.

This chain joins TRBV21-1 and TRBJ2-1; the table assigns TRBD2, which was not confirmed against the DNA. TRBV21-1 is given as a pseudogene. CDR3 length equals 17 residues. The CDR3, as DNA: TGTGCCAGCAGCAAGGTGTCCGGACTAGCGGGAGGGTGTGAGCAGTTCTTC. Translated: CASSKVSGLAGGCEQFF.

The rearrangement uses TRBV9 and TRBJ1-3, with D possibly TRBD1 on 6 matching bases. V was cut by 5 bases and J by 2 bases, with 14 bases left in between. The CDR3 loop spans 15 amino acids. Germline CDR1 SGDLS, CDR2 YYNGEE. CDR3 bases: TGTGCCAGCAGTCCTGGGGCAGGGGCTGGAAACACCATATATTTT. Its protein product is CASSPGAGAGNTIYF.

This clone was seen more than once but under ten times. The chain employs TRBV7-3 and TRBJ2-7, with 10 bases lining up with TRBD1. Germline CDR1 and CDR2: SGHTA and FQGTGA. J was trimmed by 6 bases and V by 5 bases; bases with no gene match: 7. There are 14 residues in the CDR3. Here the CDR3 reads CASSRGQGIGEQYF. The CDR3, as DNA: TGTGCCAGCAGCAGGGGACAGGGGATTGGCGAGCAGTACTTC. The complete variable domain, with remaining parts taken from reference TRBV7-3 and TRBJ2-7, reads GAGVSQTPSNKVTEKGKYVELRCDPISGHTALYWYRQSLGQGPEFLIYFQGTGAADDSGLPNDRFFAVRPEGSVSTLKIQRTERGDSAVYLCASSRGQGIGEQYFGPGTRLTVT.

The V call is TRBV6-1, the J call TRBJ2-7, with 12 bases matching TRBD1. V lost 10 bases and J lost 6; bases outside the gene matches: 13. CDR1 MNHNS and CDR2 SASEGT come from the germline V gene. The CDR3 totals 15 residues. This CDR3 is CATSVGGQGASEQYF. The CDR3 DNA sequence: TGTGCCACGAGTGTAGGGGGACAGGGGGCGTCCGAGCAGTACTTC.

The chain links TRBV29-1 to TRBJ1-2; 7 bases line up with TRBD1. CDR3 length equals 13 residues. The J segment lost 4 bases and the V segment lost 3 bases, leaving 5 bases of the junction unmatched. Germline-derived CDR1 and CDR2 are SQVTM and ANQGSEA. The CDR3 DNA reads as TGCAGCGTTGATCAAGGGGGCGGCTATGGCTACACCTTC. Protein product: CSVDQGGGYGYTF.

The chain is built from TRBV27 and TRBJ2-5; D might be TRBD1 (6 bases). V was cut by 6 bases and J by 4 bases, with 15 bases left in between. Germline values: CDR1 MNHEY, CDR2 SMNVEV (reference sequence). The CDR3 runs to 14 residues. The CDR3 nucleotides are TGTGCCAGCAGGCCCACAGGGTTCGGAGAGACCCAGTACTTC. Protein: CASRPTGFGETQYF.

The rearrangement joins TRBV21-1 to TRBJ1-2; the table's D call TRBD1 went unverified against the DNA. TRBV21-1 corresponds to a pseudogene. This CDR3 spans 13 amino acids. The CDR3, as DNA: TGTGCCAGCAGCAAAGCCAGACAGAGTGGCTACACCTTC. Protein product: CASSKARQSGYTF.

V gene TRBV7-9 combines with J gene TRBJ1-1; TRBD1 is a possible D gene (5 bases). From germline, CDR1 is SEHNR and CDR2 FQNEAQ (reference sequence). The V end lost 4 bases, the J end lost 1 base, and 10 bases lay between the germline ends. This CDR3 comprises 14 residues. For the CDR3, the DNA is TGTGCCAGCAGCTCGGGACTGCCGAACACTGAAGCTTTCTTT. Its translation: CASSSGLPNTEAFF.

This rearrangement joins TRBV21-1 to TRBJ2-3. TRBV21-1 is designated a pseudogene. The CDR3 has 13 residues. The CDR3 DNA is TGTGCCAGCAGTCTTTACCCCTCAGATACGCAGTATTTT. It translates to CASSLYPSDTQYF.

This chain uses TRBV12-5 with TRBJ2-5; 7 nucleotides agree with TRBD2. The CDR3 covers 13 residues. In germline, CDR1 is LGHNT, CDR2 FRNRAP. V shed 7 bases, J shed 1 base, and the junction held 3 bases outside the gene matches. The CDR3 DNA is TGTGCTAGTGAGGCTAGCGGCCAAGAGACCCAGTACTTC. This gives the protein CASEASGQETQYF.

The chain recombines TRBV2 with TRBJ1-5, with a weak D call TRBD1 (6 bases). Trimming left V 4 bases short and J 7 bases short, with 17 bases between. Germline V lookup: CDR1 SNHLY, CDR2 FYNNEI. CDR3 length equals 15 residues. CDR3 DNA: TGTGCCAGCAGTGCCGGGGGGGCAGGGTCCCAGCCCCAGCATTTT. It translates to CASSAGGAGSQPQHF.

J is TRBJ1-1 and V is TRBV19, with TRBD1 matching 7 bases. The CDR3 covers 13 residues. The germline V gene has CDR1 LNHDA and CDR2 SQIVND (reference sequence). The junction had 3 bases not matched to a gene; V was cut back by 5 bases and J by 3 bases. CDR3 in amino acids: CASSATGDTEAFF. The CDR3 DNA reads as TGTGCCAGTAGTGCCACAGGGGACACTGAAGCTTTCTTT.

This clone was seen once. This chain connects TRBV28 to TRBJ2-4; TRBD2 matches 8 bases. Germline CDR1 MDHEN, CDR2 SYDVKM. CDR3 length: 16 amino acids. Germline trimming cut 3 bases from V and 4 bases from J; bases unmatched to any gene: 8. CDR3 in amino acids: CASSLGVAGSKNIQYF. In DNA, the CDR3 is TGTGCCAGCAGTTTGGGTGTAGCGGGATCTAAAAACATTCAGTACTTC. Supplemented by reference TRBV28 and TRBJ2-4, the full variable domain reads DVKVTQSSRYLVKRTGEKVFLECVQDMDHENMFWYRQDPGLGLRLIYFSYDVKMKEKGDIPEGYSVSREKKERFSLILESASTNQTSMYLCASSLGVAGSKNIQYFGAGTRLSVL.